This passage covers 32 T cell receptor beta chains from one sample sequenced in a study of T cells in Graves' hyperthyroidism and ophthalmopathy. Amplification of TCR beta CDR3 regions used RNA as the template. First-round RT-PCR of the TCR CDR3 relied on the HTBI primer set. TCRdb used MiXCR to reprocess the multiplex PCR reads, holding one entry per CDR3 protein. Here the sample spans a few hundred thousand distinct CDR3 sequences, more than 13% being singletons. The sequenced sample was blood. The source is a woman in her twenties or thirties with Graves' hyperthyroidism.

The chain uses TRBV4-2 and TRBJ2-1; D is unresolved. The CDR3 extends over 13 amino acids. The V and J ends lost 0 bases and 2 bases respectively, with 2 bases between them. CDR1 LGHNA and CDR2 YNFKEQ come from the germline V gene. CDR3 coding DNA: TGTGCCAGCAGCCAAGAAACCTACAATGAGCAGTTCTTC. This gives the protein CASSQETYNEQFF.

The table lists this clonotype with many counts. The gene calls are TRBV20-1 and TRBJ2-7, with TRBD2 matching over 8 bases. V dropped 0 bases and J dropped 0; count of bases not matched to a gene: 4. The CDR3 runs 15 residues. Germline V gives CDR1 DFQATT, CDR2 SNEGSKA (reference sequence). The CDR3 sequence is CSARDQRESSYEQYF. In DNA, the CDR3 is TGCAGTGCTAGAGATCAGCGGGAGAGCTCCTACGAGCAGTACTTC.

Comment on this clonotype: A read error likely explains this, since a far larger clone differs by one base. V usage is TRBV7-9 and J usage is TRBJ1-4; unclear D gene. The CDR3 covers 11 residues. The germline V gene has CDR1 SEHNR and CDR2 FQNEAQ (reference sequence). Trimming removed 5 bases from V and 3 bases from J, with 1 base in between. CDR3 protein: CASSPNEKLFF. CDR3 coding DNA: TGTGCCAGCAGCCCTAATGAAAAACTGTTTTTT.

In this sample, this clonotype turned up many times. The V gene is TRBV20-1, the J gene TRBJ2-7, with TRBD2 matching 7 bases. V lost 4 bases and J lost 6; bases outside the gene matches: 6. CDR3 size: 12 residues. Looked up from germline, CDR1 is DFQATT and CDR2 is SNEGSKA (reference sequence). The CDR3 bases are TGCAGTGCTACGACTAGCTCAGGCGAGCAGTACTTC. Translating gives CSATTSSGEQYF.

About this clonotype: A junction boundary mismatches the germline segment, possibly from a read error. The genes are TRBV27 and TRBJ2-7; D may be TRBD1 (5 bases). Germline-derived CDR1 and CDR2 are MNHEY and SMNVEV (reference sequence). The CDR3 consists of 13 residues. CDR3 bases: TGTGCCAGCAGTTTGGTGCAGGGCTACGAGCGGTACTTC. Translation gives CASSLVQGYERYF.

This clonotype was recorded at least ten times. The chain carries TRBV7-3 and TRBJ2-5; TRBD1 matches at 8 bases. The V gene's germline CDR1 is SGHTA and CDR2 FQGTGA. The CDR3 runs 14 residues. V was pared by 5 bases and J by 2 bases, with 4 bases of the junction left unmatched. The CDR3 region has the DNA TGTGCCAGCAGCCCGACAGGGGCGCAAGAGACCCAGTACTTC. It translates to CASSPTGAQETQYF.

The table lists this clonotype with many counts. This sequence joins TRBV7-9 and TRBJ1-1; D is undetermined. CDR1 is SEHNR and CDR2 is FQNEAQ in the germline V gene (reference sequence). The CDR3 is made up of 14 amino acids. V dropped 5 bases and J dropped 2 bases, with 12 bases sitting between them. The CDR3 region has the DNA TGTGCCAGCAGCAAAGGACGGATCAACACTGAAGCTTTCTTT. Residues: CASSKGRINTEAFF.

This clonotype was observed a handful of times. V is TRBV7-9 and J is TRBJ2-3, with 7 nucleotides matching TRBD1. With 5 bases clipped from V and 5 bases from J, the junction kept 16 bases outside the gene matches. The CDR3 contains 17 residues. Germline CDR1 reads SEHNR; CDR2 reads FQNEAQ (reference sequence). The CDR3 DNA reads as TGTGCCAGCAGCCCTAGGGTTCTAGGGGGCCGCGTAGATACGCAGTATTTT. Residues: CASSPRVLGGRVDTQYF.

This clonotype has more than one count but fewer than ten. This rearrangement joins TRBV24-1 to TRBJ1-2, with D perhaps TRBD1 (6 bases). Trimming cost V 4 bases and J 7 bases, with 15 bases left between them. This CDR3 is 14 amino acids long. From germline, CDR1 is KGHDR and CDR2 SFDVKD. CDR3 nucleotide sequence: TGTGCCACCAGTGACGGAGGGGGACGGGGTGGCTACACCTTC. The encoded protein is CATSDGGGRGGYTF.

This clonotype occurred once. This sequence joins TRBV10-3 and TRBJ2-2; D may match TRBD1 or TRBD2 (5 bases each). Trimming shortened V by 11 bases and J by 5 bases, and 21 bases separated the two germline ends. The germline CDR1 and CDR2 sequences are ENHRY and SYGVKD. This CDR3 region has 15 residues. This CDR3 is CALRGDRGGTGELFF. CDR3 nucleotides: TGTGCCCTAAGGGGCGACAGAGGCGGGACCGGGGAGCTGTTTTTT.

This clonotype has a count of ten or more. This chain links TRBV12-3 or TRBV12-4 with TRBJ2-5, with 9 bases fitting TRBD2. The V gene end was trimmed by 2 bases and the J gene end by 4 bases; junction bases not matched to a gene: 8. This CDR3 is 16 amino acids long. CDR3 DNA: TGTGCCAGCAGTTTAATTGCGGGAGGGCCTTTAGAGACCCAGTACTTC. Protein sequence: CASSLIAGGPLETQYF.

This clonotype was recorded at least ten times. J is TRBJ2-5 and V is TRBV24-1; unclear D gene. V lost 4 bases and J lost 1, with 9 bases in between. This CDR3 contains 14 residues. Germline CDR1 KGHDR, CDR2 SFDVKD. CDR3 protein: CATSDPGSQETQYF. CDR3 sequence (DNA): TGTGCCACCAGTGACCCTGGGTCCCAAGAGACCCAGTACTTC.

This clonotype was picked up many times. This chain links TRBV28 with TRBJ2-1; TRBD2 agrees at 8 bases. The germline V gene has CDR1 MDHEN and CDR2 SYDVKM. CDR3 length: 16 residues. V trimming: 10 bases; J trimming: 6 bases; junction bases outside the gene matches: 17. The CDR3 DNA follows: TGTGCCACCACCGCTGCGGGAGGCCCCAGGTCCAATGAGCAGTTCTTC. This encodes CATTAAGGPRSNEQFF.

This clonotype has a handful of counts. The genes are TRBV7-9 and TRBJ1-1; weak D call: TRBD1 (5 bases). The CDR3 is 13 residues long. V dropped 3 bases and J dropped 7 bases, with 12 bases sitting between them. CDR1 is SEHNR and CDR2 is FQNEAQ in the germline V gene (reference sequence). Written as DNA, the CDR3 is TGTGCCAGCAGCTTTCTCGGGGCCCATGAAGCTTTCTTT. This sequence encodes CASSFLGAHEAFF.

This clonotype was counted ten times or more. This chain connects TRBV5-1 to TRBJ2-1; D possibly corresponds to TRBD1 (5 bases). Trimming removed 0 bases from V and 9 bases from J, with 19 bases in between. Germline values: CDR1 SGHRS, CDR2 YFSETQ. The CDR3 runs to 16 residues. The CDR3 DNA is TGCGCCAGCAGCTTGGATGGCCCCACCTGGGGCGGTGAGCAGTTCTTC. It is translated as CASSLDGPTWGGEQFF.

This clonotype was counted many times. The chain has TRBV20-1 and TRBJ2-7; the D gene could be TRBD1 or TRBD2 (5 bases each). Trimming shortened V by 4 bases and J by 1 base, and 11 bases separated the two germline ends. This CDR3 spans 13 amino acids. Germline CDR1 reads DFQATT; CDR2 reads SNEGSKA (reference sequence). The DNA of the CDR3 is TGCAGTGCTACCGGGGCACCTTCCTACGAGCAGTACTTC. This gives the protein CSATGAPSYEQYF.

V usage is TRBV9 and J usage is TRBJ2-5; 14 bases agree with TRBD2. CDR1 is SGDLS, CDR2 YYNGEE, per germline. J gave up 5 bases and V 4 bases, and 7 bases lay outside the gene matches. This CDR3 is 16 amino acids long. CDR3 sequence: CASSMGTSGSSETQYF. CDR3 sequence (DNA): TGTGCCAGCAGCATGGGGACTAGCGGGAGTAGCGAGACCCAGTACTTC.

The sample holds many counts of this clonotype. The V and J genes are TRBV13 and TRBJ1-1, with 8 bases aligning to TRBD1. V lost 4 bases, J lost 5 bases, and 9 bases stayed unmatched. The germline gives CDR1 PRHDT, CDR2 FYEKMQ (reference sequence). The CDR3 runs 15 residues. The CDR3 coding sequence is TGTGCCAGCAGCTATGGACAGGGCGTTCGGACTGAAGCTTTCTTT. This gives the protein CASSYGQGVRTEAFF.

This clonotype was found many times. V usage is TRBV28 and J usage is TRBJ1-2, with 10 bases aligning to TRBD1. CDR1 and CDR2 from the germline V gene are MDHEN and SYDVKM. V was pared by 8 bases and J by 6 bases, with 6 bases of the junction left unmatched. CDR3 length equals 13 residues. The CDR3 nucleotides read TGTGCCAGCTCACCAGGACAGGGGGATGGCTACACCTTC. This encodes CASSPGQGDGYTF.

This CDR3 reads CASSPVGQGDSPLHF. CDR3 nucleotides: TGTGCCAGCTCACCAGTGGGACAGGGCGATTCACCCCTCCACTTT. V gene TRBV18 combines with J gene TRBJ1-6, with 9 bases matching TRBD1. The CDR3 extends over 15 amino acids. J was trimmed by 8 bases and V by 2 bases; bases with no gene match: 4. Germline loops: CDR1 KGHSH, CDR2 LQKENI.

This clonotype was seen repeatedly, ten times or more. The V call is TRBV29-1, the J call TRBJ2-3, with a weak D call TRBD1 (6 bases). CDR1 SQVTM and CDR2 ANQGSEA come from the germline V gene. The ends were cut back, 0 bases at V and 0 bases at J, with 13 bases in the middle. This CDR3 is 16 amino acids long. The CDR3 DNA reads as TGCAGCGTTGAAGATCAAGGACAGCGCAGCACAGATACGCAGTATTTT. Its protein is CSVEDQGQRSTDTQYF.

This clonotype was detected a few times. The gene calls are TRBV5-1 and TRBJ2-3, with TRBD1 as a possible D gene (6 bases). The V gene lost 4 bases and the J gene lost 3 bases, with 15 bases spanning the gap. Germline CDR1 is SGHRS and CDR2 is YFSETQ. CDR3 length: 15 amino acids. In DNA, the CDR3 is TGCGCCAGCAGCGGACAGACAGGTACGACAGATACGCAGTATTTT. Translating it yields CASSGQTGTTDTQYF. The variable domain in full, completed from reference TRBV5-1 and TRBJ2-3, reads KAGVTQTPRYLIKTRGQQVTLSCSPISGHRSVSWYQQTPGQGLQFLFEYFSETQRNKGNFPGRFSGRQFSNSRSEMNVSTLELGDSALYLCASSGQTGTTDTQYFGPGTRLTVL.

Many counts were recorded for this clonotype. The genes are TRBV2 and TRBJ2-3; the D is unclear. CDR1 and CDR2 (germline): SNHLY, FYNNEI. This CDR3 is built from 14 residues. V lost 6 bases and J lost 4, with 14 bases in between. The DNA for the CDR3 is TGTGCCAGCAGCGAACCGGGCAGCCCAGATACGCAGTATTTT. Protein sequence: CASSEPGSPDTQYF.

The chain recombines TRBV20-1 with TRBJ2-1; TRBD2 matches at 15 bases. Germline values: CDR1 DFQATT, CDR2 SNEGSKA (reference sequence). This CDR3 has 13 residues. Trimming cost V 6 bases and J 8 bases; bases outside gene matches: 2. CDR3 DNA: TGCAGTGCCGGACTAGCGGGAGGGGATGAGCAGTTCTTC. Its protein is CSAGLAGGDEQFF.

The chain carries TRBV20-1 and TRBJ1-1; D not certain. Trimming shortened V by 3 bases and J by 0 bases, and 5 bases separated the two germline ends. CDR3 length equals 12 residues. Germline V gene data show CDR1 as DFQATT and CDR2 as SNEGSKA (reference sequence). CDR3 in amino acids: CSARPLNTEAFF. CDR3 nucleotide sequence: TGCAGTGCTAGGCCCCTGAACACTGAAGCTTTCTTT.

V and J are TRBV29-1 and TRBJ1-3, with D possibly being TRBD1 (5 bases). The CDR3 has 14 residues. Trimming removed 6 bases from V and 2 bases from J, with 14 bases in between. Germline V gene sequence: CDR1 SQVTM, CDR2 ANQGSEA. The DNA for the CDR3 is TGCAGCGTACTTACCGGGACTGCTGGAAACACCATATATTTT. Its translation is CSVLTGTAGNTIYF.

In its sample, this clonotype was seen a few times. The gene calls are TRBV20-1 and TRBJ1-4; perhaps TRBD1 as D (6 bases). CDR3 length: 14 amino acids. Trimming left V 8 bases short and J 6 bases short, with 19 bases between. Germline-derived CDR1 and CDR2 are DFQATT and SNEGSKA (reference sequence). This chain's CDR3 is CSWSTGRVDEKLFF. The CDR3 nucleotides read TGCAGTTGGAGCACAGGGAGGGTCGATGAAAAACTGTTTTTT.

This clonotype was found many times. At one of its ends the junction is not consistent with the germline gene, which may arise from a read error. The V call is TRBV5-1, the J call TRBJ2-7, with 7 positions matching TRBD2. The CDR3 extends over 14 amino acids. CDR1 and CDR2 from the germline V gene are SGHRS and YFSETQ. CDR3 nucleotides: TGCACCAGCAGCTTGGGACCTAGCGGCTACGAGCAGTACTTC. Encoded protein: CTSSLGPSGYEQYF. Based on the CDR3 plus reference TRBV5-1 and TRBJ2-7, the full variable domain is KAGVTQTPRYLIKTRGQQVTLSCSPISGHRSVSWYQQTPGQGLQFLFEYFSETQRNKGNFPGRFSGRQFSNSRSEMNVSTLELGDSALYLCTSSLGPSGYEQYFGPGTRLTVT.

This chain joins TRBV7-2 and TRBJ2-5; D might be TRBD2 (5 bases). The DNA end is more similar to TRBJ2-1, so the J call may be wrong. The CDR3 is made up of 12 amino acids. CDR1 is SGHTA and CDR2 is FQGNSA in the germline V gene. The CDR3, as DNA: TGTGCCAGCAGCCCCTTCGGAGGCCCCCAGTTCTTC. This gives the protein CASSPFGGPQFF.

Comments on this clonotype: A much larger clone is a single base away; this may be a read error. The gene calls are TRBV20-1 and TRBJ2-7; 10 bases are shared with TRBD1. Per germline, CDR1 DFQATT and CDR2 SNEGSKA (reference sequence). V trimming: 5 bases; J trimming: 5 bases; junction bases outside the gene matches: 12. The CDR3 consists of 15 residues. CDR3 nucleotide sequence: TGCAGTGCTTATCCCCCGGGACAGGGGTCCAACGAGCAGTACTTC. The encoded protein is CSAYPPGQGSNEQYF.

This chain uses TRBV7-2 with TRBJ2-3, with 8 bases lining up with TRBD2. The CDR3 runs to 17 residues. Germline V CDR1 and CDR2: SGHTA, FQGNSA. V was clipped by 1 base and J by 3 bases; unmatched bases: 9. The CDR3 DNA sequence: TGTGCCAGCAGCTTAGTTAGCGGGATGGGGTGGACAGATACGCAGTATTTT. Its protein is CASSLVSGMGWTDTQYF.

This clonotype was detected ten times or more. The CDR3 loop is CSVEVRPPPYEQYF. CDR3 sequence (DNA): TGCAGCGTTGAAGTAAGGCCGCCCCCCTACGAGCAGTACTTC. The chain links TRBV29-1 to TRBJ2-7; D unclear. Between the trimmed V and J ends, which lost 1 base and 2 bases, there was a span of 12 bases. CDR1 and CDR2 (germline): SQVTM, ANQGSEA. This CDR3 spans 14 amino acids.